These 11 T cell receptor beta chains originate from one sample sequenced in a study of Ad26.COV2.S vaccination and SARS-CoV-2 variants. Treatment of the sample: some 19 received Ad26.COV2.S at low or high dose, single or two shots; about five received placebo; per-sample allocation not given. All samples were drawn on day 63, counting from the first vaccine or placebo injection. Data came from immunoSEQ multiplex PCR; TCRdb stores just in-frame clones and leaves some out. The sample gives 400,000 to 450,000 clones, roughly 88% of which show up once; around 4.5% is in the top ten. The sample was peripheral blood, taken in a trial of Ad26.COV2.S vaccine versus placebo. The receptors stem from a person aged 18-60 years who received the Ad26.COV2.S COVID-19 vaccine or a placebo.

The CDR3 DNA reads TGTGCCAGCAGCCCCTTTGAGGGAGGGTCCGATACGCAGTATTTT. Translated, it gives CASSPFEGGSDTQYF. V usage is TRBV9 and J usage is TRBJ2-3; 7 positions match TRBD2. Germline V gives CDR1 SGDLS, CDR2 YYNGEE. The CDR3 length is 15 residues. With V trimmed by 4 bases and J by 6 bases, 11 bases remained unmatched.

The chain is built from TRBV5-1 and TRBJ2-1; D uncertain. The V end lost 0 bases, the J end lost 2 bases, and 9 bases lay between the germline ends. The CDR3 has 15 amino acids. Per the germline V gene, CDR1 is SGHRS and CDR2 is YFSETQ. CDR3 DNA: TGCGCCAGCAGCTTGGACATTATTACCTACAATGAGCAGTTCTTC. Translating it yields CASSLDIITYNEQFF. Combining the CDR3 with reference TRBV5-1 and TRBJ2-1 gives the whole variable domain KAGVTQTPRYLIKTRGQQVTLSCSPISGHRSVSWYQQTPGQGLQFLFEYFSETQRNKGNFPGRFSGRQFSNSRSEMNVSTLELGDSALYLCASSLDIITYNEQFFGPGTRLTVL.

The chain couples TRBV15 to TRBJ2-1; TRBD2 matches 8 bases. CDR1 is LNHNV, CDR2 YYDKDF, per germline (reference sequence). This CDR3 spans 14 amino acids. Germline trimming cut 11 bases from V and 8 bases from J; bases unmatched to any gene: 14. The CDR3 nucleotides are TGTGCCGCCTGGAAAGCGGGAGCAGGGGATGAGCAGTTCTTC. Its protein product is CAAWKAGAGDEQFF.

CDR3 loop: CATSLSGTAGTEAFF. CDR3 nucleotide sequence: TGTGCCACCAGTCTATCCGGGACTGCGGGCACTGAAGCTTTCTTT. The genes are TRBV24-1 and TRBJ1-1; TRBD1 is a possible D gene (5 bases). Germline-derived CDR1 and CDR2 are KGHDR and SFDVKD. CDR3 length equals 15 residues. The V end lost 6 bases, the J end lost 4 bases, and 17 bases lay between the germline ends.

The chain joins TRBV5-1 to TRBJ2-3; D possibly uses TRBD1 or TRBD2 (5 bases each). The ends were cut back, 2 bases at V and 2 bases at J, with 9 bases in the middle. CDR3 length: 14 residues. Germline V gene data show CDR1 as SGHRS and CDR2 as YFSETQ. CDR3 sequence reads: CASSFGAPTDTQYF. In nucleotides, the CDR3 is TGCGCCAGCAGCTTCGGGGCGCCCACAGATACGCAGTATTTT.

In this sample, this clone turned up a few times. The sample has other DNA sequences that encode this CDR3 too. This CDR3 reads CASSFNYGYTF. The CDR3 DNA reads as TGTGCCAGCAGTTTTAACTATGGCTACACCTTC. V usage is TRBV28 and J usage is TRBJ1-2; no clear D gene. V lost 3 bases and J 1 base, leaving 0 bases between the germline ends. The CDR3 consists of 11 residues. The V gene's germline CDR1 is MDHEN and CDR2 SYDVKM.

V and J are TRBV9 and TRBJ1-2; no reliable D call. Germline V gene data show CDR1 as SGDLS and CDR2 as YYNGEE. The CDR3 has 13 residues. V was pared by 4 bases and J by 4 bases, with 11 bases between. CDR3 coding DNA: TGTGCCAGCAGCCTCCAGTCCGGCTATGGCTACACCTTC. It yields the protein CASSLQSGYGYTF.

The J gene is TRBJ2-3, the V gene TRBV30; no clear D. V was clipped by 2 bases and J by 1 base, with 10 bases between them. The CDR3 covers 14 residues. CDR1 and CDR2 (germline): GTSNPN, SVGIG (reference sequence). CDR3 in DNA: TGTGCCTGGAGTACTCACCGGGGCACAGATACGCAGTATTTT. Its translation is CAWSTHRGTDTQYF.

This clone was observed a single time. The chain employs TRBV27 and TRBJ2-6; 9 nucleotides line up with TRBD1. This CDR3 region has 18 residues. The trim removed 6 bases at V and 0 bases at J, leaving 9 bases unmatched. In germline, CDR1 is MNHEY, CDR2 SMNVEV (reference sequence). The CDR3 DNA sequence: TGTGCCAGCAGGCGGCACACAGGGGGCGGCTCTGGGGCCAACGTCCTGACTTTC. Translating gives CASRRHTGGGSGANVLTF.

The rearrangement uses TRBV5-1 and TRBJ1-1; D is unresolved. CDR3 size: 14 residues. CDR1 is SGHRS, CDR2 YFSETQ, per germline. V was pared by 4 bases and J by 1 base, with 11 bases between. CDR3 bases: TGCGCCAGCAGCAAGGATCCGCGGAACACTGAAGCTTTCTTT. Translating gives CASSKDPRNTEAFF.

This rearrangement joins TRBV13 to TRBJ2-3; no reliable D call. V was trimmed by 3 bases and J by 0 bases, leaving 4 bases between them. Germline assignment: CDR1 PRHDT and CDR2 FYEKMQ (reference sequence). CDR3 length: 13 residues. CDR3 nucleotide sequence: TGTGCCAGCAGCTTCGCTAGCACAGATACGCAGTATTTT. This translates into CASSFASTDTQYF.